The 28 T cell receptor beta chains in this list originate from one sample, sequenced in a study of T cell repertoires in cytomegalovirus infection. From the reads, TCRdb called clonotypes with MiXCR, one entry per CDR3 protein. The repertoire has 150,000 to 200,000 distinct CDR3 sequences, roughly 14% of them found once; the top ten carry 25% to 30%. The specimen sequenced was PBMCs. These receptors all stem from a human donor in good health (CMV status not recorded). Some clones in this sample may be carry-over from other donors' samples.

This clonotype was counted a few times. V usage is TRBV20-1 and J usage is TRBJ2-5; 9 nucleotides align to TRBD2. The CDR3 sequence is 13 residues long. Germline V gene sequence: CDR1 DFQATT, CDR2 SNEGSKA (reference sequence). This chain's CDR3 is CTARAGGRETQYF. In DNA form, the CDR3 reads TGCACCGCAAGAGCGGGGGGCCGGGAGACCCAGTACTTC.

The chain uses TRBV7-9 and TRBJ1-1; 10 bases map to TRBD1. The CDR3 contains 16 residues. V lost 5 bases and J lost 3; bases outside the gene matches: 9. Germline V gene sequence: CDR1 SEHNR, CDR2 FQNEAQ (reference sequence). The chain's CDR3 is CASSHDSGTGDTEAFF. CDR3 nucleotide sequence: TGTGCCAGCAGCCACGATTCCGGGACAGGGGACACTGAAGCTTTCTTT.

The chain recombines TRBV24-1 with TRBJ2-2; D may be TRBD1 (5 bases). Looked up from germline, CDR1 is KGHDR and CDR2 is SFDVKD. The CDR3 has 15 residues. Deletions cut 4 bases from V and 4 bases from J, with 12 bases between. The CDR3 DNA is TGTGCCACCAGTGACTACGGACACCCCACCGGGGAGCTGTTTTTT. This gives the protein CATSDYGHPTGELFF.

This clonotype was seen a single time. Here the CDR3 omits its conserved ending phenylalanine or tryptophan, so a read error is the likely source. The chain is built from TRBV20-1 and TRBJ2-1; 8 bases map to TRBD1. Germline V gives CDR1 DFQATT, CDR2 SNEGSKA (reference sequence). This CDR3 is 15 amino acids long. J gave up 5 bases and V 4 bases, and 10 bases lay outside the gene matches. CDR3 coding DNA: TGCAGTGCTACTACCGGGACAGGTTTCAACAATGAGCAGTTCTTA. Its protein product is CSATTGTGFNNEQFL.

A few counts support this clonotype. The chain combines TRBV25-1 with TRBJ2-1, with TRBD1 matching 9 bases. J was trimmed by 6 bases and V by 3 bases; bases with no gene match: 6. The germline gives CDR1 MGHDK, CDR2 SYGVNS. There are 15 residues in the CDR3. The chain's CDR3 is CASSDLGTGSNEQFF. CDR3 nucleotide sequence: TGTGCCAGCAGTGACCTCGGGACAGGGTCCAATGAGCAGTTCTTC.

This clonotype was observed a few times. The chain joins TRBV19 to TRBJ2-5; D call uncertain. This CDR3 contains 17 residues. Trimming took 4 bases from V and 2 from J, leaving 20 bases between them. Germline values: CDR1 LNHDA, CDR2 SQIVND (reference sequence). This CDR3 reads CASSNSVPHNLQETQYF. CDR3 bases: TGTGCCAGTAGTAACAGCGTACCACACAACTTACAAGAGACCCAGTACTTC. The complete variable domain, with remaining parts taken from reference TRBV19 and TRBJ2-5, reads DGGITQSPKYLFRKEGQNVTLSCEQNLNHDAMYWYRQDPGQGLRLIYYSQIVNDFQKGDIAEGYSVSREKKESFPLTVTSAQKNPTAFYLCASSNSVPHNLQETQYFGPGTRLLVL.

The chain links TRBV6-2 or TRBV6-3 to TRBJ2-7, with TRBD2 matching 12 bases. CDR3 length: 16 residues. Trimming removed 0 bases from V and 3 bases from J; junction bases left unmatched: 3. CDR1 MNHEY and CDR2 SVGEGT come from the germline V gene. CDR3 DNA sequence: TGTGCCAGCAGTTACTCCACTAGCGGGAGGATCTACGAGCAGTACTTC. It specifies CASSYSTSGRIYEQYF.

In its sample, this clonotype was seen many times. The rearrangement links TRBV7-2 to TRBJ2-2; no clear D. CDR3 length: 15 residues. Per germline, CDR1 SGHTA and CDR2 FQGNSA. Trimming cost V 5 bases and J 4 bases, with 14 bases left between them. The CDR3 DNA sequence: TGTGCCAGCAGCCACCAATGGAAGACCACCGGGGAGCTGTTTTTT. Translation gives CASSHQWKTTGELFF.

The table lists this clonotype with many counts. The chain uses TRBV6-2 or TRBV6-3 and TRBJ2-2, with D unclear. Germline CDR1 and CDR2: MNHEY and SVGEGT. V shed 7 bases and J shed 4 bases, with 10 bases lying between them. The length of the CDR3 is 13 residues. As DNA, the CDR3 is TGTGCCAGCACCTTACAGTTCACCGGGGAGCTGTTTTTT. It specifies CASTLQFTGELFF.

The rearrangement joins TRBV28 to TRBJ2-1, with 7 bases matching TRBD1. V gave up 5 bases and J gave up 6 bases; unmatched junction bases: 4. This CDR3 spans 13 amino acids. The V gene's germline CDR1 is MDHEN and CDR2 SYDVKM. The CDR3 region has the DNA TGTGCCAGCAGTACCAACAGGGGCAATGAGCAGTTCTTC. Amino acid sequence: CASSTNRGNEQFF. Variable domain in full (rest from reference TRBV28 and TRBJ2-1): DVKVTQSSRYLVKRTGEKVFLECVQDMDHENMFWYRQDPGLGLRLIYFSYDVKMKEKGDIPEGYSVSREKKERFSLILESASTNQTSMYLCASSTNRGNEQFFGPGTRLTVL.

This clonotype was seen many times. The chain has TRBV7-6 and TRBJ2-7, with 10 bases matching TRBD1. With V trimmed by 0 bases and J by 1 base, 3 bases remained unmatched. The CDR3 spans 16 residues. CDR1 and CDR2 from the germline V gene are SGHVS and FNYEAQ. The CDR3 region has the DNA TGTGCCAGCAGCTTAGCGACAGGGGGCGCTTCCTACGAGCAGTACTTC. It translates to CASSLATGGASYEQYF.

The chain employs TRBV10-3 and TRBJ1-1; TRBD1 aligns across 9 bases. This CDR3 spans 16 amino acids. Germline lookup yields CDR1 ENHRY and CDR2 SYGVKD. The ends lost 2 bases at V and 0 bases at J; junction bases unmatched: 4. The CDR3 region has the DNA TGTGCCATCAGTGAGGGACAGGGGCCGATGAACACTGAAGCTTTCTTT. Its protein is CAISEGQGPMNTEAFF.

This clonotype was seen many times. The rearrangement links TRBV4-1 to TRBJ2-6; D possibly corresponds to TRBD1 (5 bases). V shed 2 bases and J shed 2 bases, with 16 bases lying between them. Germline loops: CDR1 MGHRA, CDR2 YSYEKL. This CDR3 spans 18 amino acids. The CDR3 DNA is TGCGCCAGCAGCCAATTTTCACAGGCTCGCACTGGGGCCAACGTCCTGACTTTC. Translating gives CASSQFSQARTGANVLTF.

This clonotype showed up many times. The chain uses TRBV7-9 and TRBJ1-4; tentatively, D is TRBD1 (5 bases). The V gene's germline CDR1 is SEHNR and CDR2 FQNEAQ (reference sequence). V was trimmed by 6 bases and J by 1 base, leaving 15 bases between them. There are 16 residues in the CDR3. CDR3 loop: CASSDDSRGTNEKLFF. The CDR3 DNA reads TGTGCCAGCAGTGATGACAGCCGGGGAACTAATGAAAAACTGTTTTTT. Full variable domain (missing parts from reference TRBV7-9 and TRBJ1-4): DTGVSQNPRHKITKRGQNVTFRCDPISEHNRLYWYRQTLGQGPEFLTYFQNEAQLEKSRLLSDRFSAERPKGSFSTLEIQRTEQGDSAMYLCASSDDSRGTNEKLFFGSGTQLSVL.

This clonotype has only one observation. The J gene is TRBJ2-2, the V gene TRBV12-3 or TRBV12-4; TRBD2 aligns across 9 bases. The CDR3 contains 17 residues. Trimming cost V 3 bases and J 1 base; bases outside gene matches: 6. Here the CDR3 DNA reads TGTGCCAGCAGTTTGAATCTAGCGGGGAAGAACACCGGGGAGCTGTTTTTT. As protein: CASSLNLAGKNTGELFF.

This clonotype was counted between two and nine times. The genes are TRBV29-1 and TRBJ2-7; 8 bases are a match to TRBD1. V lost 6 bases to trimming and J lost 4 bases; unmatched junction nucleotides: 5. Looked up from germline, CDR1 is SQVTM and CDR2 is ANQGSEA. This CDR3 comprises 12 residues. CDR3 amino acids: CSVRQGTYEQYF. Here the CDR3 DNA reads TGCAGCGTAAGACAGGGGACTTACGAGCAGTACTTC.

The table lists this clonotype with many counts. J is TRBJ2-3 and V is TRBV7-2; D gene uncertain. With 5 bases removed from V and 2 bases from J, the gap between germline ends came to 5 bases. Per germline, CDR1 SGHTA and CDR2 FQGNSA. The CDR3 contains 12 residues. The CDR3 protein is CASSPYTDTQYF. The CDR3 DNA follows: TGTGCCAGCAGCCCTTACACAGATACGCAGTATTTT. The whole variable domain, remainder taken from reference TRBV7-2 and TRBJ2-3, is GAGVSQSPSNKVTEKGKDVELRCDPISGHTALYWYRQSLGQGLEFLIYFQGNSAPDKSGLPSDRFSAERTGGSVSTLTIQRTQQEDSAVYLCASSPYTDTQYFGPGTRLTVL.

There are many counts of this clonotype. One end of the junction varies from germline; a read error may be responsible. This chain joins TRBV7-7 and TRBJ2-3; 7 bases are a match to TRBD1. This CDR3 is built from 15 residues. The germline V gene has CDR1 SSHAT and CDR2 FNYEAQ (reference sequence). The DNA of the CDR3 is TGTGCTAGCAGCTTAGGTGGGACAGCTCTGGATACGCAGTATTTT. Translation: CASSLGGTALDTQYF.

The table lists this clonotype with a count of one. V and J are TRBV4-1 and TRBJ2-7, with D hard to call. V was trimmed by 0 bases and J by 4 bases, leaving 13 bases between them. CDR3 length equals 15 residues. Germline CDR1 MGHRA, CDR2 YSYEKL. The CDR3 DNA reads as TGCGCCAGCAGCCAAGAGGGAACAGCACTATACGAGCAGTACTTC. Protein: CASSQEGTALYEQYF.

This clonotype was picked up many times. This chain uses TRBV7-6 with TRBJ2-1; D uncertain. The CDR3 is 13 amino acids. Trimming pared 0 bases from V and 2 bases from J, leaving 2 bases between. Germline V gene lookup returns CDR1 SGHVS and CDR2 FNYEAQ. The CDR3 spells CASSLAPYNEQFF. CDR3 nucleotides: TGTGCCAGCAGCTTAGCCCCCTACAATGAGCAGTTCTTC. Based on the CDR3 plus reference TRBV7-6 and TRBJ2-1, the full variable domain is GAGVSQSPRYKVTKRGQDVALRCDPISGHVSLYWYRQALGQGPEFLTYFNYEAQQDKSGLPNDRFSAERPEGSISTLTIQRTEQRDSAMYRCASSLAPYNEQFFGPGTRLTVL.

V is TRBV11-2 and J is TRBJ2-7, with 7 nucleotides matching TRBD2. V was clipped by 5 bases and J by 3 bases; unmatched bases: 10. CDR1 and CDR2 from the germline V gene are SGHAT and FQNNGV. The CDR3 is made up of 15 amino acids. The CDR3 DNA reads TGTGCCAGCAGCCACCCCGGGCGGGGGTTCTACGAGCAGTACTTC. Translated, it gives CASSHPGRGFYEQYF.

This clonotype occurred once. V is TRBV28 and J is TRBJ1-3; TRBD1 agrees at 7 bases. From germline, CDR1 is MDHEN and CDR2 SYDVKM. The CDR3 is 15 residues long. The ends lost 8 bases at V and 3 bases at J; junction bases unmatched: 10. CDR3: CASGTVQGNGNTIYF. CDR3 coding DNA: TGTGCCAGCGGTACAGTACAGGGGAATGGAAACACCATATATTTT.

V and J are TRBV29-1 and TRBJ2-1; no clear D. V was shortened by 4 bases and J by 7 bases, with 11 bases between the two germline ends. Germline V gene lookup returns CDR1 SQVTM and CDR2 ANQGSEA. The length of the CDR3 is 12 residues. CDR3: CSVVRGYNEQFF. The CDR3 DNA sequence: TGCAGCGTTGTCAGAGGTTATAATGAGCAGTTCTTC.

This clonotype has a count of ten or more. This chain links TRBV7-9 with TRBJ2-1; a weak D match, TRBD2 (6 bases). CDR1 and CDR2 (germline): SEHNR, FQNEAQ (reference sequence). V lost 1 base to trimming and J lost 5 bases, with 12 bases between them. The CDR3 has 15 amino acids. CDR3 region: CASSLVAGSHNEQFF. The DNA of the CDR3 is TGTGCCAGCAGCTTAGTGGCGGGGTCGCACAATGAGCAGTTCTTC.

This chain uses TRBV6-5 with TRBJ2-5; 11 bases are a match to TRBD1. From germline, CDR1 is MNHEY and CDR2 SVGAGI. The CDR3 has 16 residues. The junction had 7 bases not matched to a gene; V was cut back by 5 bases and J by 2 bases. CDR3: CASSRTGGMRQETQYF. CDR3 in DNA: TGTGCCAGCAGTAGGACAGGGGGCATGAGGCAAGAGACCCAGTACTTC.

This clonotype was seen many times. As DNA, the CDR3 is TGTGCCAGCAGCCCCCCGGAAAACGTAATCTCTGGGGCCAACGTCCTGACTTTC. It is translated as CASSPPENVISGANVLTF. The chain recombines TRBV7-9 with TRBJ2-6; D gene unclear. Trimming pared 5 bases from V and 0 bases from J, leaving 17 bases between. Germline values: CDR1 SEHNR, CDR2 FQNEAQ (reference sequence). CDR3 size: 18 residues.

At least ten counts were recorded for this clonotype. V gene TRBV12-3 or TRBV12-4 combines with J gene TRBJ2-1, with 11 bases lining up with TRBD2. The CDR3 length is 15 residues. Losses at the gene ends were 4 bases for V and 2 bases for J; bases not matched to a gene: 1. CDR3 protein: CASSSSGGTYNEQFF. CDR3 coding DNA: TGTGCCAGCAGTTCTAGCGGGGGGACCTACAATGAGCAGTTCTTC.

The J gene is TRBJ2-2, the V gene TRBV20-1; D may be TRBD2 (5 bases). V lost 6 bases and J lost 4, with 9 bases in between. Germline lookup yields CDR1 DFQATT and CDR2 SNEGSKA (reference sequence). The CDR3 consists of 12 residues. CDR3 in amino acids: CSAPLATGELFF. CDR3 in DNA: TGCAGTGCACCTCTAGCCACCGGGGAGCTGTTTTTT.